The 21 T cell receptor beta chains listed next were all sequenced from one sample in a study of shared clonotypes between healthy human individuals. The method was immunoSEQ multiplex PCR; TCRdb's version includes in-frame clones alone and lacks a portion of them. The table lists about a million clones, roughly 72% of them singletons, with about 1.5% in the top ten. The sequenced sample consisted of memory CD4+ T cells sorted from blood. Subset: CD45RA-negative fraction. These receptor sequences come from a man aged 18 to 29 in good health.

J is TRBJ2-5 and V is TRBV28; D is perhaps TRBD2 (5 bases). Germline V CDR1 and CDR2: MDHEN, SYDVKM. V dropped 3 bases and J dropped 8 bases, with 13 bases sitting between them. This CDR3 contains 13 residues. The CDR3 DNA sequence: TGTGCCAGCAGTTTGCGACTACCCCCAACCCAGTACTTC. Translating it yields CASSLRLPPTQYF.

In this sample, this clone turned up once. The rearrangement links TRBV11-2 to TRBJ1-1, with TRBD1 matching 7 bases. V was pared by 4 bases and J by 4 bases, with 6 bases of the junction left unmatched. This CDR3 spans 14 amino acids. Germline V lookup: CDR1 SGHAT, CDR2 FQNNGV. The CDR3 region has the DNA TGTGCCAGCAGCTCCTCGGACAGGATCACTGAAGCTTTCTTT. Its protein product is CASSSSDRITEAFF.

As to this clone: Other nucleotide sequences from this sample produce the same CDR3. The chain employs TRBV4-3 and TRBJ2-3; D ambiguous. Germline CDR1 LGHNA, CDR2 YSLEER. CDR3 length equals 16 residues. V gave up 0 bases and J gave up 1 base, with 11 bases separating them. DNA of the CDR3: TGCGCCAGCAGCCAAGACGTTACCGGTGGCACAGATACGCAGTATTTT. Translation: CASSQDVTGGTDTQYF.

As to this clone: Other nucleotide sequences from this sample produce the same CDR3. The V call is TRBV20-1, the J call TRBJ1-2; the D is unclear. Deletions cut 1 base from V and 4 bases from J, with 4 bases between. CDR3 size: 11 residues. Per germline, CDR1 DFQATT and CDR2 SNEGSKA (reference sequence). The CDR3 loop reads CSARAGYGYTF. In DNA form, the CDR3 reads TGCAGTGCTAGAGCGGGCTATGGCTACACCTTC.

This rearrangement joins TRBV18 to TRBJ2-6; weak D call: TRBD1 (6 bases). This CDR3 is 17 amino acids long. Germline CDR1 is KGHSH and CDR2 is LQKENI. The ends were cut back, 2 bases at V and 0 bases at J, with 11 bases in the middle. CDR3 nucleotide sequence: TGTGCCAGCTCACCAGGCCCAGGGGTCTCTGGGGCCAACGTCCTGACTTTC. This sequence encodes CASSPGPGVSGANVLTF. The complete variable domain, with remaining parts taken from reference TRBV18 and TRBJ2-6, reads NAGVMQNPRHLVRRRGQEARLRCSPMKGHSHVYWYRQLPEEGLKFMVYLQKENIIDESGMPKERFSAEFPKEGPSILRIQQVVRGDSAAYFCASSPGPGVSGANVLTFGAGSRLTVL.

This clone has a handful of counts. This chain joins TRBV27 and TRBJ1-2, with TRBD1 matching 8 bases. The CDR3 consists of 13 residues. Germline V lookup: CDR1 MNHEY, CDR2 SMNVEV (reference sequence). Losses at the gene ends were 3 bases for V and 7 bases for J; bases not matched to a gene: 4. The CDR3 here is CASSFPGTGGYTF. The CDR3 nucleotides are TGTGCCAGCAGTTTTCCGGGGACAGGTGGCTACACCTTC.

This clone has only a few counts. V gene TRBV5-4 combines with J gene TRBJ1-2; TRBD1 matches at 9 bases. Germline CDR1 reads SGHNT; CDR2 reads YYREEE (reference sequence). V lost 5 bases to trimming and J lost 5 bases; unmatched junction nucleotides: 10. CDR3 length equals 15 residues. The CDR3, as DNA: TGTGCCAGCAGTCGGCAAACCGGGACAGGGTATGGCTACACCTTC. Translating gives CASSRQTGTGYGYTF.

The rearrangement uses TRBV4-2 and TRBJ2-3, with D tentatively TRBD1 (6 bases). The germline V gene encodes CDR1 LGHNA and CDR2 YNFKEQ. The CDR3 extends over 12 amino acids. Trimming took off 3 bases at V and 6 bases at J, with 7 bases between the two ends. CDR3 bases: TGTGCCAGCAGCCAGGGGGCGGATACGCAGTATTTT. Translated, it gives CASSQGADTQYF.

V and J are TRBV5-4 and TRBJ1-6; possible D gene TRBD1, 5 bases. Trimming cost V 2 bases and J 14 bases, with 14 bases left between them. The CDR3 consists of 13 residues. Germline V gene data show CDR1 as SGHNT and CDR2 as YYREEE (reference sequence). The CDR3 sequence: CASSFIQGWSLHF. CDR3 sequence (DNA): TGTGCCAGCAGCTTCATTCAGGGTTGGTCCCTCCACTTT.

The J gene is TRBJ2-5, the V gene TRBV6-5, with TRBD1 identical over 8 bases. There are 16 residues in the CDR3. Germline V lookup: CDR1 MNHEY, CDR2 SVGAGI. The V and J ends lost 4 bases and 1 base, in that order; junction bases with no gene match: 8. CDR3 bases: TGTGCCAGCAGTTTGATGATCGGACAGGGCCAAGAGACCCAGTACTTC. Encoded protein: CASSLMIGQGQETQYF.

The chain recombines TRBV25-1 with TRBJ2-1; tentatively, D is TRBD2 (5 bases). Trimming removed 3 bases at V and 2 bases at J, with 8 bases between. The length of the CDR3 is 14 residues. Germline V gives CDR1 MGHDK, CDR2 SYGVNS. This chain's CDR3 is CASSESGPYNEQFF. CDR3 in DNA: TGTGCCAGCAGTGAGAGCGGACCCTACAATGAGCAGTTCTTC.

The CDR3 bases are TGTGCCAGCAGTTCCAGGGTTCGTTCTGAAGCTTTCTTT. Translation gives CASSSRVRSEAFF. The J gene is TRBJ1-1, the V gene TRBV6-5, with TRBD1 as a possible D gene (5 bases). The CDR3 consists of 13 residues. Germline lookup yields CDR1 MNHEY and CDR2 SVGAGI. V lost 4 bases and J lost 6, with 12 bases in between.

A few counts support this clone. The CDR3 region is CASSGGSYNSPLHF. CDR3 sequence (DNA): TGTGCCAGCAGCGGGGGCTCCTATAATTCACCCCTCCACTTT. The chain recombines TRBV7-8 with TRBJ1-6; maybe TRBD1 (5 bases). Germline CDR1 reads SGHVS; CDR2 reads FQNEAQ. V was trimmed by 5 bases and J by 0 bases, leaving 5 bases between them. This CDR3 is built from 14 residues. Together with reference TRBV7-8 and TRBJ1-6, the CDR3 gives the full variable domain: GAGVSQSPRYKVAKRGQDVALRCDPISGHVSLFWYQQALGQGPEFLTYFQNEAQLDKSGLPSDRFFAERPEGSVSTLKIQRTQQEDSAVYLCASSGGSYNSPLHFGNGTRLTVT.

This chain joins TRBV6-1 and TRBJ2-7, with unresolved D. Germline values: CDR1 MNHNS, CDR2 SASEGT. The CDR3 consists of 12 residues. V lost 8 bases and J lost 2, with 10 bases in between. For the CDR3, the DNA is TGTGCCAGCGAAACAAGCCCCTACGAGCAGTACTTC. Translating it yields CASETSPYEQYF.

The CDR3: CASSSRSSTDTQYF. For the CDR3, the DNA is TGTGCCAGCAGTTCCCGCTCCAGCACAGATACGCAGTATTTT. The genes are TRBV6-5 and TRBJ2-3; D not resolved. CDR3 length: 14 amino acids. The germline V and J ends were trimmed by 4 bases and 0 bases, with 8 bases remaining between them. CDR1 is MNHEY, CDR2 SVGAGI, per germline.

The chain recombines TRBV5-8 with TRBJ2-5; D possibly corresponds to TRBD2 (6 bases). Germline CDR1 is SGHTS and CDR2 is YDEGEE. This CDR3 comprises 14 residues. Deletions cut 4 bases from V and 2 bases from J, with 12 bases between. The CDR3 region has the DNA TGTGCCAGCAGCCTAAAGGGACTGCAAGAGACCCAGTACTTC. It specifies CASSLKGLQETQYF. The whole variable domain, filled in from reference TRBV5-8 and TRBJ2-5, reads EAGVTQSPTHLIKTRGQQATLRCSPISGHTSVYWYQQALGLGLQFLLWYDEGEERNRGNFPPRFSGRQFPNYSSELNVNALELEDSALYLCASSLKGLQETQYFGPGTRLLVL.

This rearrangement joins TRBV19 to TRBJ1-5; 7 bases match TRBD1. This CDR3 spans 13 amino acids. V dropped 6 bases and J dropped 8; count of bases not matched to a gene: 7. CDR1 is LNHDA and CDR2 is SQIVND in the germline V gene (reference sequence). CDR3 protein: CASRTPGGEPQHF. DNA of the CDR3: TGTGCCAGTAGGACTCCAGGGGGAGAGCCCCAGCATTTT.

V gene TRBV27 combines with J gene TRBJ2-7; perhaps TRBD1 as D (6 bases). Trimming removed 5 bases from V and 5 bases from J, with 19 bases in between. Germline lookup yields CDR1 MNHEY and CDR2 SMNVEV (reference sequence). The CDR3 extends over 15 amino acids. CDR3 residues: CASSPGTTYNHEQYF. The CDR3, as DNA: TGTGCCAGCAGTCCCGGGACAACTTACAACCACGAGCAGTACTTC.

The chain links TRBV30 to TRBJ1-1, with 8 bases matching TRBD1. V shed 4 bases, J shed 1 base, and the junction held 8 bases outside the gene matches. Germline V gene sequence: CDR1 GTSNPN, CDR2 SVGIG (reference sequence). This CDR3 has 15 amino acids. This CDR3 is CAWTDRGQGNTEAFF. The CDR3 DNA follows: TGTGCCTGGACCGACAGGGGCCAGGGGAACACTGAAGCTTTCTTT. Full variable domain (remainder filled in from reference TRBV30 and TRBJ1-1): SQTIHQWPATLVQPVGSPLSLECTVEGTSNPNLYWYRQAAGRGLQLLFYSVGIGQISSEVPQNLSASRPQDRQFILSSKKLLLSDSGFYLCAWTDRGQGNTEAFFGQGTRLTVV.

The chain couples TRBV28 to TRBJ2-3; 9 bases line up with TRBD2. Germline trimming cut 5 bases from V and 8 bases from J; bases unmatched to any gene: 17. This CDR3 is built from 17 residues. Germline V gene sequence: CDR1 MDHEN, CDR2 SYDVKM. In DNA form, the CDR3 reads TGTGCCAGCAGTCCAATGGCCAGCGGGGGGCCTCGAGTTACGCAGTATTTT. Protein product: CASSPMASGGPRVTQYF.

The chain joins TRBV10-3 to TRBJ1-1, with a weak D call TRBD1 (6 bases). CDR1 ENHRY and CDR2 SYGVKD come from the germline V gene. This CDR3 has 14 amino acids. Trimming stripped 2 bases from V and 1 base from J, with 8 bases between. CDR3 region: CAISERTENTEAFF. DNA of the CDR3: TGTGCCATCAGTGAGAGGACAGAGAACACTGAAGCTTTCTTT.